The 22 T cell receptor beta chains in this list originate from one sample, sequenced in a study of blood T cell repertoires in COVID-19. Assay: immunoSEQ multiplex PCR; the TCRdb copy retains only in-frame clones and omits some. Of 300,000 or so clones in the sample, about nine tenths were seen once. Sequenced material: peripheral blood. These receptor sequences come from a middle-aged man with active or convalescent COVID-19.

V gene TRBV5-4 combines with J gene TRBJ2-7, with a possible D match to TRBD2 (5 bases). Trimming shortened V by 0 bases and J by 2 bases, and 12 bases separated the two germline ends. Germline lookup yields CDR1 SGHNT and CDR2 YYREEE (reference sequence). The CDR3 has 15 residues. As DNA, the CDR3 is TGTGCCAGCAGCTTGGCGGGAATAGGGCCCTACGAGCAGTACTTC. Translation: CASSLAGIGPYEQYF.

The V call is TRBV4-2, the J call TRBJ2-1; TRBD2 matches 11 bases. CDR1 and CDR2 (germline): LGHNA, YNFKEQ. CDR3 length: 15 amino acids. The V gene end was trimmed by 4 bases and the J gene end by 6 bases; junction bases not matched to a gene: 5. The CDR3 coding sequence is TGTGCCAGCAGCCCAAGACTAGCGGGACCCAATGAGCAGTTCTTC. Translating it yields CASSPRLAGPNEQFF.

This sequence joins TRBV5-1 and TRBJ2-1, with 11 positions matching TRBD2. Trimming at V came to 2 bases and at J to 6 bases, leaving 7 bases not matched to a gene. The CDR3 is made up of 16 amino acids. Germline CDR1 SGHRS, CDR2 YFSETQ. This CDR3 is CASSLGGTSGSNEQFF. The CDR3 DNA reads TGCGCCAGCAGCTTAGGGGGTACTAGCGGGAGCAATGAGCAGTTCTTC.

The chain couples TRBV15 to TRBJ1-3; possibly TRBD1 for D (6 bases). The CDR3 is made up of 16 amino acids. Trimming removed 0 bases from V and 4 bases from J, with 13 bases in between. Germline V gene sequence: CDR1 LNHNV, CDR2 YYDKDF (reference sequence). In nucleotides, the CDR3 is TGTGCCACCAGCAGAGATCGGGCAGGGGTCGGAAACACCATATATTTT. The encoded protein is CATSRDRAGVGNTIYF.

V is TRBV30 and J is TRBJ1-1, with unresolved D. There are 13 residues in the CDR3. Trimming shortened V by 0 bases and J by 2 bases, and 7 bases separated the two germline ends. Per the germline V gene, CDR1 is GTSNPN and CDR2 is SVGIG (reference sequence). CDR3 loop: CAWSVGINTEAFF. Written as DNA, the CDR3 is TGTGCCTGGAGTGTCGGGATTAACACTGAAGCTTTCTTT.

CDR3 DNA: TGTGCCAGCAGCCCACAGCGGGGCTTGTTCTTC. This codes for CASSPQRGLFF. The chain combines TRBV12-3 or TRBV12-4 with TRBJ2-1; 7 nucleotides agree with TRBD2. This CDR3 is 11 amino acids long. V was clipped by 6 bases and J by 15 bases; unmatched bases: 8.

In its sample, this clone was seen a few times. The V gene is TRBV11-2, the J gene TRBJ2-1; TRBD1 aligns across 11 bases. V shed 5 bases, J shed 4 bases, and the junction held 10 bases outside the gene matches. In germline, CDR1 is SGHAT, CDR2 FQNNGV. The CDR3 spans 17 residues. The CDR3 here is CASSPAGGTGGYNEQFF. Here the CDR3 DNA reads TGTGCCAGCAGCCCAGCCGGCGGGACAGGGGGTTACAATGAGCAGTTCTTC.

The V gene is TRBV18, the J gene TRBJ1-6; the match to TRBD1 covers 7 bases. Germline V CDR1 and CDR2: KGHSH, LQKENI. V shed 3 bases, J shed 2 bases, and the junction held 4 bases outside the gene matches. This CDR3 has 16 residues. This chain's CDR3 is CASSPAGGPYNSPLHF. CDR3 nucleotides: TGTGCCAGCTCACCGGCAGGGGGACCCTATAATTCACCCCTCCACTTT.

This clone was seen repeatedly, ten times or more. The V gene is TRBV11-1, the J gene TRBJ1-2; D possibly corresponds to TRBD1 (6 bases). The CDR3 spans 15 residues. Germline CDR1 is SGHAT and CDR2 is FQDESV (reference sequence). V was cut by 4 bases and J by 2 bases, with 14 bases left in between. CDR3 amino acids: CASSWGPNPNYGYTF. The CDR3, as DNA: TGTGCCAGCAGCTGGGGGCCCAACCCCAACTATGGCTACACCTTC.

J is TRBJ2-2 and V is TRBV13; D not resolved. The CDR3 contains 15 residues. The germline V gene has CDR1 PRHDT and CDR2 FYEKMQ (reference sequence). With 6 bases removed from V and 0 bases from J, the gap between germline ends came to 11 bases. DNA for the CDR3: TGTGCCAGCAGTTCCTGGGCCTCGAACACCGGGGAGCTGTTTTTT. Its protein product is CASSSWASNTGELFF. The whole variable domain, remainder taken from reference TRBV13 and TRBJ2-2, is AAGVIQSPRHLIKEKRETATLKCYPIPRHDTVYWYQQGPGQDPQFLISFYEKMQSDKGSIPDRFSAQQFSDYHSELNMSSLELGDSALYFCASSSWASNTGELFFGEGSRLTVL.

The chain combines TRBV7-2 with TRBJ1-1; D gene ambiguous. There are 15 residues in the CDR3. Germline CDR1 reads SGHTA; CDR2 reads FQGNSA. The germline V and J ends were trimmed by 5 bases and 6 bases, with 19 bases remaining between them. The CDR3 DNA sequence: TGTGCCAGCAGCCGGGAACGGGGTACGATATCTGAAGCTTTCTTT. As protein: CASSRERGTISEAFF.

The genes are TRBV6-5 and TRBJ1-2, with TRBD1 matching 9 bases. Germline-derived CDR1 and CDR2 are MNHEY and SVGAGI. The CDR3 consists of 14 residues. Unmatched junction bases numbered 7, after V lost 3 bases and J lost 8 bases. The CDR3 DNA reads TGTGCCAGCAGTTATCAGGGACAGGGTGACGGCTACACCTTC. Translating it yields CASSYQGQGDGYTF.

The V and J genes are TRBV2 and TRBJ1-2; 7 bases match TRBD1. J lost 4 bases, V lost 6 bases, and 5 bases had no gene match. Germline V gene data show CDR1 as SNHLY and CDR2 as FYNNEI. The CDR3 spans 13 residues. The DNA for the CDR3 is TGTGCCAGCAGGGCGGACAGGAGCTATGGCTACACCTTC. It encodes CASRADRSYGYTF.

As regards this clone: The same CDR3 arises from other DNA sequences in this sample as well. V and J are TRBV29-1 and TRBJ2-3; TRBD2 might be the D (6 bases). CDR3 size: 13 residues. Germline CDR1 SQVTM, CDR2 ANQGSEA. V lost 3 bases, J lost 3 bases, and 10 bases lay in between. The CDR3: CSVERRGTDTQYF. DNA of the CDR3: TGCAGCGTTGAGAGGAGGGGAACAGATACGCAGTATTTT.

This clone was counted a single time. The chain joins TRBV14 to TRBJ1-6; D is uncertain. This CDR3 is built from 15 residues. V was trimmed by 0 bases and J by 5 bases, leaving 8 bases between them. Germline V gives CDR1 SGHDN, CDR2 FVKESK. CDR3 residues: CASSQDAADNSPLHF. For the CDR3, the DNA is TGTGCCAGCAGCCAAGATGCGGCAGATAATTCACCCCTCCACTTT.

This rearrangement joins TRBV28 to TRBJ1-5, with 7 bases that match TRBD1. After removal of 6 bases from V and 6 bases from J, the junction contained 11 bases not matched to a gene. Germline V gene lookup returns CDR1 MDHEN and CDR2 SYDVKM. The CDR3 totals 15 residues. The CDR3 bases are TGTGCCAGCAGCTCGATCGGACAGGAAGGTCAGCCCCAGCATTTT. Its protein product is CASSSIGQEGQPQHF.

This clone was picked up a small number of times. V is TRBV5-1 and J is TRBJ2-7; 10 bases agree with TRBD1. The trim removed 0 bases at V and 1 base at J, leaving 7 bases unmatched. Germline V gene lookup returns CDR1 SGHRS and CDR2 YFSETQ. The CDR3 contains 17 residues. CDR3 sequence reads: CASSLGGTGARSYEQYF. The CDR3, as DNA: TGCGCCAGCAGCTTGGGAGGGACAGGGGCCCGATCCTACGAGCAGTACTTC.

V usage is TRBV11-3 and J usage is TRBJ2-2; 9 positions agree with TRBD2. From germline, CDR1 is SGHNT and CDR2 YENEEA. With V trimmed by 3 bases and J by 6 bases, 8 bases remained unmatched. The CDR3 is 16 residues long. The chain's CDR3 is CASSFHLAGGPGELFF. CDR3 nucleotides: TGTGCCAGCAGCTTCCACCTGGCGGGAGGGCCCGGGGAGCTGTTTTTT.

The V and J genes are TRBV6-6 and TRBJ2-6; weak D call: TRBD2 (5 bases). Germline V gives CDR1 MNHNY, CDR2 SVGAGI (reference sequence). The CDR3 sequence is 18 residues long. With 5 bases removed from V and 4 bases from J, the gap between germline ends came to 21 bases. CDR3 loop: CASSLRRALRGGANVLTF. As DNA, the CDR3 is TGTGCCAGCAGTCTACGCCGGGCATTACGCGGGGGGGCCAACGTCCTGACTTTC.

The chain combines TRBV9 with TRBJ1-2; TRBD1 might be the D (5 bases). CDR3 length: 15 amino acids. Germline CDR1 is SGDLS and CDR2 is YYNGEE. Trimming took off 0 bases at V and 6 bases at J, with 15 bases between the two ends. CDR3 bases: TGTGCCAGCAGCGTAGCTCCAGGGTACGAGGATGGCTACACCTTC. This gives the protein CASSVAPGYEDGYTF.

J is TRBJ2-7 and V is TRBV21-1; the table calls TRBD1, which could not be checked here. TRBV21-1 is described as a pseudogene. CDR3 length: 13 residues. The CDR3 is CASSRDNPYEQYF. CDR3 coding DNA: TGTGCCAGCAGCAGGGACAATCCTTACGAGCAGTACTTC.

The genes are TRBV10-2 and TRBJ2-1; 14 bases map to TRBD2. CDR3 size: 14 residues. Germline trimming cut 4 bases from V and 7 bases from J; bases unmatched to any gene: 0. Germline V gives CDR1 WSHSY, CDR2 SAAADI. In DNA form, the CDR3 reads TGCGCCAGCAGTGGGACTAGCGGGGGGAATGAGCAGTTCTTC. Translation gives CASSGTSGGNEQFF.